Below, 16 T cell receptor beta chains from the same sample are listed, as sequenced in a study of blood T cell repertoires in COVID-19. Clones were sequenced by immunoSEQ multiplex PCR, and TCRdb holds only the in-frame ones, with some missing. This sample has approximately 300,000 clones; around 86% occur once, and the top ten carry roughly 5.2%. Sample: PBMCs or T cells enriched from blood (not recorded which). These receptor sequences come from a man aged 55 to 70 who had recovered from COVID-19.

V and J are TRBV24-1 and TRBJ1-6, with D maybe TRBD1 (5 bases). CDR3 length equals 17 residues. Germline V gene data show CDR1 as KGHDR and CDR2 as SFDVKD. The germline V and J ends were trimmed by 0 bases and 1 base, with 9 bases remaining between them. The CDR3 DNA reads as TGTGCCACCAGTGATTTGCCCAGGGTGTCCTATAATTCACCCCTCCACTTT. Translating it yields CATSDLPRVSYNSPLHF.

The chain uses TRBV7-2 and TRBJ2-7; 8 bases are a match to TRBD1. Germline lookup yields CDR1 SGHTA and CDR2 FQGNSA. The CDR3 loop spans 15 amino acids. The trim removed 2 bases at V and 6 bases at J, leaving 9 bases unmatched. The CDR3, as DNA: TGTGCCAGCAGCTTATCAGGGGGCCCGGGCTTCGAGCAGTACTTC. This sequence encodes CASSLSGGPGFEQYF.

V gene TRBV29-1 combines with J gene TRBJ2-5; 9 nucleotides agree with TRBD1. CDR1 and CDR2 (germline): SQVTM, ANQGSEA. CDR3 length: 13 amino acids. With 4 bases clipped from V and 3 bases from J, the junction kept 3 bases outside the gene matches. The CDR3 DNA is TGCAGCGTTGGACGGACAGGGGAAGAGACCCAGTACTTC. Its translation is CSVGRTGEETQYF.

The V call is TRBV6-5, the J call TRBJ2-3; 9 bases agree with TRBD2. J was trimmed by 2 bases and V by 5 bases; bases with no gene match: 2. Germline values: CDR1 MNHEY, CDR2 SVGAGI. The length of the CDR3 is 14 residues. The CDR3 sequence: CASSLAGPTDTQYF. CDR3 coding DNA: TGTGCCAGCAGTCTAGCGGGGCCCACAGATACGCAGTATTTT.

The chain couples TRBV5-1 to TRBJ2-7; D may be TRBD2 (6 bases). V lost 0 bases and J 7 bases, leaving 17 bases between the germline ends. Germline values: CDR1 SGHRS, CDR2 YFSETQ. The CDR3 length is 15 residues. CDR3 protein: CASSLVFAGSGEQYF. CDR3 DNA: TGCGCCAGCAGCTTGGTATTTGCGGGGTCAGGGGAGCAGTACTTC.

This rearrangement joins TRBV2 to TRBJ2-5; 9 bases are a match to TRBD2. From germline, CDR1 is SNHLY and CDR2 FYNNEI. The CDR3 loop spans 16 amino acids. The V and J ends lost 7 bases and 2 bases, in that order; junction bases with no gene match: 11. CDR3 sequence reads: CASMAGGGSEQETQYF. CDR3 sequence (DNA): TGTGCCAGCATGGCGGGAGGGGGGAGTGAGCAAGAGACCCAGTACTTC.

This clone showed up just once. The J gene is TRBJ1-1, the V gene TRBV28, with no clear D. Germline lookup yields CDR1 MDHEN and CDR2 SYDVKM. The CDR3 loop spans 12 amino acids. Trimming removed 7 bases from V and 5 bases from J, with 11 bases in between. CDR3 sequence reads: CASTDFKTEAFF. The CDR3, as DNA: TGTGCCAGCACCGACTTTAAGACTGAAGCTTTCTTT.

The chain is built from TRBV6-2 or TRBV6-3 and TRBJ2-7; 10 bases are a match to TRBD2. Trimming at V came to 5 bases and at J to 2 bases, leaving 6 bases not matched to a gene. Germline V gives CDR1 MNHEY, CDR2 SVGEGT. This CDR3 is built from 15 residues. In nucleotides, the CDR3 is TGTGCCAGCAGTACTCTAGCGGGAGTACCCTACGAGCAGTACTTC. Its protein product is CASSTLAGVPYEQYF.

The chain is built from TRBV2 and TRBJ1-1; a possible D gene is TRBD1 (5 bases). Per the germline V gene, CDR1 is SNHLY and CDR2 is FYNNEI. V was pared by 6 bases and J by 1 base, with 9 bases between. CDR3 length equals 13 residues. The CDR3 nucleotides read TGTGCCAGCAGCGACGACAGGAACACTGAAGCTTTCTTT. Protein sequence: CASSDDRNTEAFF.

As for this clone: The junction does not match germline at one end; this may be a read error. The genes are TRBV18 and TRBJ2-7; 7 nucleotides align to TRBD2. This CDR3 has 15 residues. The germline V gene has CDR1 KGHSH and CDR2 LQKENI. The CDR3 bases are TGTGCCAGCTCACCACTGGCGGGAGTCTCCTATGAGCAGTACTTC. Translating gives CASSPLAGVSYEQYF. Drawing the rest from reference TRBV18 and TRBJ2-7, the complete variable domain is NAGVMQNPRHLVRRRGQEARLRCSPMKGHSHVYWYRQLPEEGLKFMVYLQKENIIDESGMPKERFSAEFPKEGPSILRIQQVVRGDSAAYFCASSPLAGVSYEQYFGPGTRLTVT.

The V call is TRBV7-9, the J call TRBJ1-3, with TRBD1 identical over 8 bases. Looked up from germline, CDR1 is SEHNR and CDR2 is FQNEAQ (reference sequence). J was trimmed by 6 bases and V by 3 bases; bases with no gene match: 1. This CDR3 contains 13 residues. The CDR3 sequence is CASSFQGANTIYF. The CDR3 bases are TGTGCCAGCAGCTTCCAGGGGGCAAACACCATATATTTT.

CDR3: CASTKGQGSGKVFF. Here the CDR3 DNA reads TGTGCCAGCACCAAGGGACAGGGGTCCGGAAAGGTGTTTTTT. The V and J genes are TRBV6-5 and TRBJ1-4; 10 bases align to TRBD1. The CDR3 totals 14 residues. Germline CDR1 and CDR2: MNHEY and SVGAGI. J lost 15 bases, V lost 7 bases, and 14 bases had no gene match.

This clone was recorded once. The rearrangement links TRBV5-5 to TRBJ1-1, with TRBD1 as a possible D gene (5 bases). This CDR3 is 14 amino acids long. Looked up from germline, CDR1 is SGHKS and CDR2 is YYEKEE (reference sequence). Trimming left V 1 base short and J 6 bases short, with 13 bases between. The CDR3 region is CASSLSIRDSEAFF. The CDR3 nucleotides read TGTGCCAGCAGCTTGTCCATAAGGGACTCTGAAGCTTTCTTT.

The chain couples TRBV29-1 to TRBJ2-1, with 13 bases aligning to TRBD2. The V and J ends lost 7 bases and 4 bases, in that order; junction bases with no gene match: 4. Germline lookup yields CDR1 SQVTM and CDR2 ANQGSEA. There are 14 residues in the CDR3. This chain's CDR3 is CSAAGLAGYNEQFF. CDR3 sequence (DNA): TGCAGCGCCGCGGGACTAGCGGGATACAATGAGCAGTTCTTC.

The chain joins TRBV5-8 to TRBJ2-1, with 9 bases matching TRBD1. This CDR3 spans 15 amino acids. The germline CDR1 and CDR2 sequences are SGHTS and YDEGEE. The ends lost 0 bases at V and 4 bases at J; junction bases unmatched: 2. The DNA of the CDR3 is TGTGCCAGCAGCTTGGGGGACAGGGTTTACAATGAGCAGTTCTTC. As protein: CASSLGDRVYNEQFF.

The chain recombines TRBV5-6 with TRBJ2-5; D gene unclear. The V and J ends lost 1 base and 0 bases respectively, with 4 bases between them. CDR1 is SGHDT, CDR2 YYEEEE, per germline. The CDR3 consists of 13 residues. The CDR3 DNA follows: TGTGCCAGCAGCTTGTGGCACCAAGAGACCCAGTACTTC. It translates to CASSLWHQETQYF.